The 20 T cell receptor beta chains presented below share a single source sample, sequenced in a study of T cell responses to AZD1222 COVID-19 vaccine. Only in-frame clones appear in the TCRdb table, and some are missing; sequencing was by immunoSEQ multiplex PCR. The sample has over 100,000 clones; 88% are singletons. The material was peripheral blood, obtained on day 0 of AZD1222 vaccination. The receptors derive from an adult in good health.

The chain carries TRBV29-1 and TRBJ1-2, with D possibly being TRBD1 (5 bases). CDR3 length equals 13 residues. V lost 4 bases and J lost 4, with 13 bases in between. Germline V CDR1 and CDR2: SQVTM, ANQGSEA. Here the CDR3 reads CSVAYGGGYGYTF. CDR3 nucleotides: TGCAGCGTTGCGTACGGGGGAGGCTATGGCTACACCTTC.

The rearrangement uses TRBV7-2 and TRBJ2-5, with D possibly being TRBD2 (7 bases). The germline CDR1 and CDR2 sequences are SGHTA and FQGNSA. The V end was cut by 5 bases, the J end by 5 bases, with 18 bases between. The CDR3 length is 15 residues. Here the CDR3 DNA reads TGTGCCAGCAGCCCCCCATGGGGGGGGCGGGAGACCCAGTACTTC. It codes for CASSPPWGGRETQYF.

The chain joins TRBV7-8 to TRBJ2-3; D may match TRBD1 or TRBD2 (5 bases each). V was clipped by 5 bases and J by 2 bases, with 11 bases between them. The CDR3 has 14 amino acids. CDR1 and CDR2 from the germline V gene are SGHVS and FQNEAQ. The CDR3 nucleotides are TGTGCCAGCAGCGAACCGGGGACCACAGATACGCAGTATTTT. It yields the protein CASSEPGTTDTQYF. Supplemented by reference TRBV7-8 and TRBJ2-3, the full variable domain reads GAGVSQSPRYKVAKRGQDVALRCDPISGHVSLFWYQQALGQGPEFLTYFQNEAQLDKSGLPSDRFFAERPEGSVSTLKIQRTQQEDSAVYLCASSEPGTTDTQYFGPGTRLTVL.

The chain combines TRBV27 with TRBJ1-4; 7 nucleotides match TRBD1. The length of the CDR3 is 15 residues. V lost 4 bases and J lost 8; bases outside the gene matches: 10. CDR1 is MNHEY and CDR2 is SMNVEV in the germline V gene (reference sequence). DNA for the CDR3: TGTGCCAGCAGTTGCGCCGGGACAGTCGGGGAAAAACTGTTTTTT. It translates to CASSCAGTVGEKLFF.

The rearrangement joins TRBV6-5 to TRBJ2-4; TRBD1 is a possible D gene (6 bases). The CDR3 is made up of 13 amino acids. V lost 6 bases, J lost 4 bases, and 10 bases lay in between. The germline CDR1 and CDR2 sequences are MNHEY and SVGAGI. CDR3 DNA sequence: TGTGCCAGCAGGGACAGACTTAAAAACATTCAGTACTTC. Its protein is CASRDRLKNIQYF.

The chain is built from TRBV5-1 and TRBJ2-1, with TRBD1 identical over 7 bases. Germline CDR1 SGHRS, CDR2 YFSETQ. The CDR3 length is 11 residues. The V and J ends lost 0 bases and 12 bases, in that order; junction bases with no gene match: 0. The CDR3 sequence: CASSLAGGQFF. CDR3 DNA: TGCGCCAGCAGCTTGGCAGGGGGGCAGTTCTTC. Full variable domain (outside the CDR3, taken from reference TRBV5-1 and TRBJ2-1): KAGVTQTPRYLIKTRGQQVTLSCSPISGHRSVSWYQQTPGQGLQFLFEYFSETQRNKGNFPGRFSGRQFSNSRSEMNVSTLELGDSALYLCASSLAGGQFFGPGTRLTVL.

The rearrangement joins TRBV15 to TRBJ2-2; no clear D gene. The CDR3 is 15 amino acids. Trimming cost V 5 bases and J 4 bases, with 14 bases left between them. CDR1 and CDR2 from the germline V gene are LNHNV and YYDKDF (reference sequence). The CDR3 sequence is CATSGVSRSTGELFF. DNA for the CDR3: TGTGCCACCAGCGGGGTTAGCAGATCCACCGGGGAGCTGTTTTTT.

This chain uses TRBV6-1 with TRBJ1-3, with a possible D match to TRBD1 (6 bases). The CDR3 contains 16 residues. CDR1 and CDR2 from the germline V gene are MNHNS and SASEGT. V was pared by 4 bases and J by 0 bases, with 13 bases between. The CDR3 DNA reads as TGTGCCAGCAGTGCGTCCGGGACACTCTCTGGAAACACCATATATTTT. Translating gives CASSASGTLSGNTIYF.

The chain employs TRBV28 and TRBJ1-2; tentatively, D is TRBD1 (5 bases). With 5 bases removed from V and 1 base from J, the gap between germline ends came to 11 bases. This CDR3 has 14 residues. The germline CDR1 and CDR2 sequences are MDHEN and SYDVKM. CDR3 in DNA: TGTGCCAGCAGTCAGGGCCCCTATAACTATGGCTACACCTTC. Its protein is CASSQGPYNYGYTF.

The chain links TRBV28 to TRBJ2-3; 7 nucleotides align to TRBD2. In germline, CDR1 is MDHEN, CDR2 SYDVKM. This CDR3 contains 13 residues. Unmatched junction bases numbered 5, after V lost 7 bases and J lost 4 bases. The CDR3 reads CASNPGRADTQYF. The CDR3 DNA reads TGTGCCAGCAACCCAGGGAGGGCAGATACGCAGTATTTT.

DNA for the CDR3: TGCAGCGTGTCGACAGGGACCTGGGTAGAGACCCAGTACTTC. Translation gives CSVSTGTWVETQYF. The chain carries TRBV29-1 and TRBJ2-5; 7 bases are shared with TRBD1. V shed 6 bases and J 4 bases; nucleotides not matched to a gene: 11. Germline lookup yields CDR1 SQVTM and CDR2 ANQGSEA. This CDR3 is built from 14 residues.

The chain is built from TRBV24-1 and TRBJ1-1; 7 bases map to TRBD1. V was clipped by 5 bases and J by 4 bases; unmatched bases: 9. The length of the CDR3 is 15 residues. CDR1 and CDR2 (germline): KGHDR, SFDVKD. The CDR3: CATSASGQWATEAFF. The CDR3 DNA reads as TGTGCCACCAGTGCCTCGGGACAGTGGGCCACTGAAGCTTTCTTT.

The chain is built from TRBV2 and TRBJ1-3, with D unresolved. Looked up from germline, CDR1 is SNHLY and CDR2 is FYNNEI. This CDR3 has 16 residues. Trimming left V 4 bases short and J 0 bases short, with 13 bases between. CDR3 region: CASSVTPPSSGNTIYF. In DNA, the CDR3 is TGTGCCAGCAGTGTCACCCCACCCAGCTCTGGAAACACCATATATTTT.

A few counts support this clone. The gene calls are TRBV28 and TRBJ2-4; D gene uncertain. Between the trimmed V and J ends, which lost 7 bases and 0 bases, there was a span of 10 bases. CDR3 length: 14 amino acids. The germline V gene encodes CDR1 MDHEN and CDR2 SYDVKM. The CDR3 sequence: CASTPDLAKNIQYF. CDR3 DNA: TGTGCCAGCACCCCGGACCTAGCCAAAAACATTCAGTACTTC.

The chain combines TRBV7-9 with TRBJ1-3; tentative D call: TRBD1 (6 bases). The germline V and J ends were trimmed by 4 bases and 3 bases, with 7 bases remaining between them. Germline lookup yields CDR1 SEHNR and CDR2 FQNEAQ (reference sequence). The CDR3 sequence is 13 residues long. The CDR3 DNA is TGTGCCAGCAGCTGGACAGATGGAAACACCATATATTTT. Its translation: CASSWTDGNTIYF.

The genes are TRBV6-6 and TRBJ2-3; TRBD2 matches 12 bases. This CDR3 contains 18 residues. The germline V gene has CDR1 MNHNY and CDR2 SVGAGI (reference sequence). Trimming removed 7 bases from V and 0 bases from J; junction bases left unmatched: 11. The CDR3 sequence is CASTRPTSGGTSTDTQYF. In nucleotides, the CDR3 is TGTGCCAGCACTCGCCCGACTAGCGGGGGAACTAGCACAGATACGCAGTATTTT.

The chain carries TRBV4-2 and TRBJ2-5; 9 nucleotides agree with TRBD2. Germline V gene lookup returns CDR1 LGHNA and CDR2 YNFKEQ. The V gene end was trimmed by 1 base and the J gene end by 4 bases; junction bases not matched to a gene: 7. This CDR3 is built from 16 residues. The CDR3: CASSQGTSAGGETQYF. The CDR3 nucleotides read TGTGCCAGCAGCCAAGGGACTAGCGCCGGTGGAGAGACCCAGTACTTC.

The J gene is TRBJ1-1, the V gene TRBV5-4, with 9 bases that match TRBD1. Unmatched junction bases numbered 3, after V lost 4 bases and J lost 2 bases. This CDR3 is 14 amino acids long. Germline values: CDR1 SGHNT, CDR2 YYREEE (reference sequence). CDR3 sequence: CASSPGQGNTEAFF. CDR3 DNA: TGTGCCAGCAGCCCGGGACAGGGAAACACTGAAGCTTTCTTT.

The chain links TRBV19 to TRBJ1-5; D is perhaps TRBD1 (5 bases). The CDR3 totals 16 residues. In germline, CDR1 is LNHDA, CDR2 SQIVND (reference sequence). V gave up 2 bases and J gave up 0 bases, with 11 bases separating them. CDR3 nucleotides: TGTGCCAGTAGTATAAGCAGGGCCTATAGCAATCAGCCCCAGCATTTT. Encoded protein: CASSISRAYSNQPQHF.

The rearrangement uses TRBV7-9 and TRBJ1-1; unclear D gene. This CDR3 is 14 amino acids long. Trimming took off 5 bases at V and 1 base at J, with 11 bases between the two ends. Germline assignment: CDR1 SEHNR and CDR2 FQNEAQ (reference sequence). CDR3 sequence reads: CASSRGSANTEAFF. In DNA, the CDR3 is TGTGCCAGCAGCCGAGGGTCGGCGAACACTGAAGCTTTCTTT.